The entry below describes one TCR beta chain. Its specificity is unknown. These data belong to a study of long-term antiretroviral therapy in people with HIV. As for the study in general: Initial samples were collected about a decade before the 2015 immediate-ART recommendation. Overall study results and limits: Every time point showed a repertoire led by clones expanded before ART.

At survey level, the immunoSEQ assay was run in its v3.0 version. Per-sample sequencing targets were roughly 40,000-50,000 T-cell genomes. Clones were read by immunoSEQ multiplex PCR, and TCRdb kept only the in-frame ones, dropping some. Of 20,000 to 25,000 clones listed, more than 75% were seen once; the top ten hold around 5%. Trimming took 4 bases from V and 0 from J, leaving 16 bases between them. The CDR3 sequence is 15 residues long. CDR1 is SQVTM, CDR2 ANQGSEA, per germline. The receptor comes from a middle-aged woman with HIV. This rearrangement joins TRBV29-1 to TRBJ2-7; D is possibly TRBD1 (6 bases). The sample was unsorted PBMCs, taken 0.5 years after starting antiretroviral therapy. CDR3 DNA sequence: TGCAGCGTTGGGGACAATGAAAGGAGCTCCTACGAGCAGTACTTC. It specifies CSVGDNERSSYEQYF.